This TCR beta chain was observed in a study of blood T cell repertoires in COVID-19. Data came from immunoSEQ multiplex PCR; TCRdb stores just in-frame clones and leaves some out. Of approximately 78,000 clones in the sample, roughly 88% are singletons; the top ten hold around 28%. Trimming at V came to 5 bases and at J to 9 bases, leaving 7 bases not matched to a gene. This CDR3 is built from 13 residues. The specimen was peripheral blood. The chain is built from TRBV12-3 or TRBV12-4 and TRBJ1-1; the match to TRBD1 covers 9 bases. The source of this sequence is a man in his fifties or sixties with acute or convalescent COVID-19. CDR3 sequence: CASSARTGVKAFF. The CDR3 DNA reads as TGTGCCAGCAGTGCCCGGACAGGGGTTAAAGCTTTCTTT.